Listed here is a single TCR beta chain. The sample comes from a study of blood T cell repertoires in COVID-19. Some clones are missing from TCRdb's copy, which holds only in-frame ones; the method was immunoSEQ multiplex PCR. This repertoire shows approximately 67,000 clones, 91% found once; its top ten account for about 7.3%. There are 17 residues in the CDR3. Germline trimming cut 4 bases from V and 0 bases from J; bases unmatched to any gene: 7. CDR1 is KGHDR and CDR2 is SFDVKD in the germline V gene. This TCR derives from a human donor in a cohort sampled during active COVID-19. The rearrangement joins TRBV24-1 to TRBJ2-1; 8 nucleotides align to TRBD1. The sequenced sample was peripheral blood. The CDR3 spells CATSDTGQGISYNEQFF. The CDR3 coding sequence is TGTGCCACCAGTGACACAGGACAGGGAATCTCCTACAATGAGCAGTTCTTC.